This note documents a single T cell receptor beta chain sequence. Its antigen is unknown. No much larger clone exists at a distance of one base, and base qualities are not known. TCRbeta CDR3 regions were amplified from genomic DNA by means of the immunoSEQ Assay, a bias-controlled multiplex PCR. In the paper's pipeline: The number of nucleated cells in each sample was estimated by amplification of reference gene primers within the assay. To quantify the absolute abundance of each unique TCRbeta CDR3 rearrangement, sequence reads were collapsed and filtered. For each sample, productive Simpson clonality was calculated as the square root of Simpson's diversity index over productive rearrangements. Here the immuneACCESS table is served through TCRdb, limited to in-frame sequences with V and J called. Missing clones are a known gap in these copies; in checked studies unresolved V genes cover under half, and the rest lacks a known reason. V, J and clone size were drawn from that table, and D and trimming were deduced from the DNA. The sample table holds around 200,000 clones, of which 83% were seen once. Of the sample, 8.6% falls within the top ten clones.

The data derive from a study of blood T cell repertoires in COVID-19 (dated by TCRdb to between 2020 and 2021). Background on the whole study: Samples covering the acute and convalescent phases of COVID-19 were provided by collaborators in the United States, Italy and Spain. Sample metadata almost always included a de-identified subject ID, COVID-19 status, age in years and sex. The dataset comprised deeply sampled blood TCRbeta repertoires from subjects exposed to, actively infected with, or recovered from COVID-19. A freely available public database, intended as a resource for researchers studying the immune response to SARS-CoV-2, is where the repertoires were released. Where available, HLA class I and class II types were obtained from metadata supplied by the sample provider rather than from assay-based typing. Samples were obtained from the ongoing ImmuneRACE study (first 160 participants) and from 950 to 1,500 subjects provided by 6 global collaborators. The prospective study material was composed of cDNA or gDNA derived from T cells, B-cell-depleted T cells, or PBMCs. General study outcomes and caveats: How much clinical and demographic metadata was included differed by source and by participant, and the metadata was provided uncurated.

The collaborating institutions used their own protocols to collect whole blood in K2EDTA tubes. For TCRbeta analysis, collaborator samples were shipped as frozen whole blood, as isolated PBMCs, or as DNA extracted from either sample type. V drops 5 bases and J drops 7 bases, leaving 13 bases in between. There are 13 amino acids in the CDR3, from cysteine to phenylalanine inclusive. Here the CDR3 DNA is all that survives: 39 bases in frame from base 1. The CDR1 and CDR2 encoded by the germline V gene are KGHDR and SFDVKD. The rearranged chain carries TRBV24-1 and TRBJ1-1; TRBD1 is perhaps the D gene, given 5 matching bases. The source material was peripheral blood. The origin of this receptor is a man aged 40-50 years with active or convalescent COVID-19. The DNA reads as follows: TGTGCCACCAGTGCTACAGGTTCCGTTGAAGCTTTCTTT. Translated, this is CATSATGSVEAFF.